This is a list of T cell receptor beta chains from one sample in a study of blood T cell repertoires in COVID-19. Assay: immunoSEQ multiplex PCR; the TCRdb copy retains only in-frame clones and omits some. The data contain around 400,000 clones, around 87% of them singletons. The sequencing input was peripheral blood. The receptors originated from a woman in her fifties or sixties with COVID-19, enrolled during active disease. Each CDR3 is given with its conserved first and last residue. The D gene is left open where the match is weak.

J: TRBJ1-1
D: .
V: TRBV5-1
DNA: TGCGCCAGCACCTTCAGGGTAAGAGGTACTGAAGCTTTCTTT
CDR3: CASTFRVRGTEAFF

J: TRBJ1-1
D: .
V: TRBV5-1
DNA: TGCGCCAGCAGCTGGGGAACAGGGTCCCCGAACGCTGAAGCTTTCTTT
CDR3: CASSWGTGSPNAEAFF

J: TRBJ2-2
D: TRBD2
V: TRBV18
DNA: TGTGCCAGCTCACCACCGGGGAGGGGTGCGAACACCGGGGAGCTGTTTTTT
CDR3: CASSPPGRGANTGELFF

J: TRBJ1-5
D: TRBD1
V: TRBV5-1
DNA: TGCGCCAGCAGCTTGGGGACAGGCGAGTATAGCAATCAGCCCCAGCATTTT
CDR3: CASSLGTGEYSNQPQHF

J: TRBJ1-4
D: .
V: TRBV6-5
DNA: TGTGCCAGCAGTTACAGGTTTGGCGGTGAAAAACTGTTTTTT
CDR3: CASSYRFGGEKLFF

J: TRBJ2-3
D: TRBD2
V: TRBV7-2
DNA: TGTGCCAGCAGCTTAGGGGTAGCGGGTGCTATCACAGATACGCAGTATTTT
CDR3: CASSLGVAGAITDTQYF

J: TRBJ2-7
D: TRBD1
V: TRBV13
DNA: TGTGCCAGCAGGCTAAGGGACAGGGGCTACGAGCAGTACTTC
CDR3: CASRLRDRGYEQYF

J: TRBJ2-2
D: TRBD1
V: TRBV9
DNA: TGTGCCAGCAGCGTATCCGGACAGGGGGTCACCGGGGAGCTGTTTTTT
CDR3: CASSVSGQGVTGELFF

J: TRBJ1-4
D: TRBD1
V: TRBV2
DNA: TGTGCCAGCAGCATGGACAGGGGGGATGAAAAACTGTTTTTT
CDR3: CASSMDRGDEKLFF

J: TRBJ2-1
D: .
V: TRBV9
DNA: TGTGCCAGCAGCCCCGGAGGGAGCTCCTACAATGAGCAGTTCTTC
CDR3: CASSPGGSSYNEQFF

J: TRBJ1-1
D: .
V: TRBV5-5
DNA: TGTGCCAGCAGCTTAGGGTTAGGGGTCCGGAACACTGAAGCTTTCTTT
CDR3: CASSLGLGVRNTEAFF